This TCR beta chain is from a study of shared clonotypes between healthy human individuals. Study as a whole: Each donor's CD8 memory used one plate, CD8 naive two, each CD4 subset three. The study's findings and limits: Read depth was anticipated to influence clonotype sharing among donors.

V lost 5 bases and J 6 bases, leaving 8 bases between the germline ends. This CDR3 is built from 12 residues. The germline CDR1 and CDR2 sequences are MNHEY and SVGAGI. This clone showed up just once. Its matching antigen is unknown. This sample includes further DNA sequences coding for the same CDR3. All donors qualified as healthy HIV-negative adults and had experienced no recent acute infections or vaccinations. In the original workflow: ImmunoSEQ supplied junction-only sequences lacking quality scores, so filtering was different. TCRdb's copy holds only in-frame clones and misses some; the assay was immunoSEQ multiplex PCR. That table furnishes V, J and clone size, whereas the DNA furnished D and trimming. Among about 2,500,000 clones listed, over 85% were seen once.

Sequencing was done on a sample of naive CD4+ T cells sorted from blood. Subset reported: CD45RA+ positively selected. This clonotype originated in a man between 18 and 35 years old in good health. The rearrangement links TRBV6-5 to TRBJ2-1, with a tentative D call TRBD1 (5 bases). CDR3 sequence (DNA): TGTGCCAGCAGTAGGGGCGGCAATGAGCAGTTCTTC. It codes for CASSRGGNEQFF.